The 7 T cell receptor beta chains below were found in one sample sequenced in a study of blood T cell repertoires in COVID-19. Measured with immunoSEQ multiplex PCR; TCRdb has only the in-frame clones, and not every one. The sample yields 110,000 or so clones, around 89% seen once. Sequences were obtained from peripheral blood. The source of these receptors is an older man with active or convalescent COVID-19.

The chain has TRBV12-2 and TRBJ2-1; TRBD2 is taken as the D call from the table, unchecked against the DNA. TRBV12-2 is listed as a pseudogene. The CDR3 is 17 amino acids. The CDR3 DNA reads TGTGCAAGTCGCTTAGAAAGTCTAACCCGTTCCTACAATGAGCAGTTCTTC. Its protein is CASRLESLTRSYNEQFF.

J is TRBJ1-1 and V is TRBV25-1; 7 bases match TRBD1. CDR3 length: 15 residues. Germline V lookup: CDR1 MGHDK, CDR2 SYGVNS. V was clipped by 5 bases and J by 3 bases; unmatched bases: 9. DNA for the CDR3: TGTGCCAGCAGTACCCGACAGGGACCGGACACTGAAGCTTTCTTT. As protein: CASSTRQGPDTEAFF. The whole variable domain, remainder taken from reference TRBV25-1 and TRBJ1-1, is EADIYQTPRYLVIGTGKKITLECSQTMGHDKMYWYQQDPGMELHLIHYSYGVNSTEKGDLSSESTVSRIRTEHFPLTLESARPSHTSQYLCASSTRQGPDTEAFFGQGTRLTVV.

The chain links TRBV19 to TRBJ2-7; TRBD2 is a possible D gene (5 bases). V was clipped by 5 bases and J by 3 bases, with 17 bases between them. The CDR3 has 15 residues. Germline loops: CDR1 LNHDA, CDR2 SQIVND (reference sequence). CDR3 coding DNA: TGTGCCAGTAGTTCAACAGTTCGGGGTTTCTACGAGCAGTACTTC. Protein product: CASSSTVRGFYEQYF.

This chain uses TRBV3-1 (or the pseudogene TRBV3-2) with TRBJ2-1, with D unclear. Germline V gene lookup returns CDR1 LGHDT and CDR2 YNNKEL (reference sequence). The CDR3 has 16 residues. V lost 1 base and J lost 1, with 11 bases in between. CDR3 in DNA: TGTGCCAGCAGCCAAGTTGCGGCAGTATCCTACAATGAGCAGTTCTTC. Its protein product is CASSQVAAVSYNEQFF.

This clone has only a few counts. This sequence joins TRBV19 and TRBJ2-2, with D perhaps matching TRBD1 (6 bases). The germline gives CDR1 LNHDA, CDR2 SQIVND (reference sequence). Trimming shortened V by 5 bases and J by 6 bases, and 13 bases separated the two germline ends. This CDR3 comprises 14 residues. CDR3: CASSLSGAAGELFF. For the CDR3, the DNA is TGTGCCAGTAGTCTCTCAGGGGCGGCCGGGGAGCTGTTTTTT.

This clone was observed a few times. This sequence joins TRBV5-1 and TRBJ1-2; 12 nucleotides align to TRBD1. The germline V gene encodes CDR1 SGHRS and CDR2 YFSETQ. The CDR3 has 14 amino acids. V was pared by 4 bases and J by 6 bases, with 4 bases of the junction left unmatched. CDR3 nucleotide sequence: TGCGCCAGCAGCCAAGGGACAGGGGGCGATGGCTACACCTTC. Its protein product is CASSQGTGGDGYTF.

V gene TRBV28 combines with J gene TRBJ2-7; 10 positions match TRBD1. This CDR3 has 15 amino acids. Germline V CDR1 and CDR2: MDHEN, SYDVKM. V lost 2 bases to trimming and J lost 3 bases; unmatched junction nucleotides: 4. In DNA form, the CDR3 reads TGTGCCAGCAGTTTAGGGGGACAGGGGATCTACGAGCAGTACTTC. Its protein is CASSLGGQGIYEQYF.